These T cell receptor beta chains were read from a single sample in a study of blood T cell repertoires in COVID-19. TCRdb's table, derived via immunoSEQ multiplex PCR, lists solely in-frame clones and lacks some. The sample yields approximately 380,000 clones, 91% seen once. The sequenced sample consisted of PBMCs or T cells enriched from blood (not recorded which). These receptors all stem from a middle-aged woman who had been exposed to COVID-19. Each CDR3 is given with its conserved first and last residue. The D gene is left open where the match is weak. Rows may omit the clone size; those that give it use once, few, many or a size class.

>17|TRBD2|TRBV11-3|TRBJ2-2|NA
TGTGCCAGCAGCTCCCGGGGTAGCGGGAGGGCCTCGGGAGAGCTGTTTTTT
CASSSRGSGRASGELFF
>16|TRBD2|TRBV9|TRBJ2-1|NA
TGTGCCAGCAGCGGGACGGGACTAGCGGGCCACAATGAGCAGTTCTTC
CASSGTGLAGHNEQFF
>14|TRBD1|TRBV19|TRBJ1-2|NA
TGTGCCAGTAAGGCCACAGGGGTGGACTATGGCTACACCTTC
CASKATGVDYGYTF
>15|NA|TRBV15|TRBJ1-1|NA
TGTGCCACCAGCAGAGCCGGAGGGACCTACACTGAAGCTTTCTTT
CATSRAGGTYTEAFF
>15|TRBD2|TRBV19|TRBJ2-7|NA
TGTGCCAGTAGTAGGACTAGCGGGAGCTCCTACGAGCAGTACTTC
CASSRTSGSSYEQYF
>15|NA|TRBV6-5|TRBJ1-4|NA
TGTGCCAGCAGCCCGGTTGCGCGCTCTAATGAAAAACTGTTTTTT
CASSPVARSNEKLFF
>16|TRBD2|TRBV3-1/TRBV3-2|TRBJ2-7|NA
TGTGCCAGCAGCCATACCCCCTGGGCGGGAGTGGGAGAGCAGTACTTC
CASSHTPWAGVGEQYF
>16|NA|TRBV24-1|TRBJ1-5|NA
TGTGCCACCAGTTCGTCCAGGACACTTAGCAATCAGCCCCAGCATTTT
CATSSSRTLSNQPQHF
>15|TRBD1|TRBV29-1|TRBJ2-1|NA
TGCAGCGTTCTTGGGGACAGGGGGCTTCTGGATGAGCAGTTCTTC
CSVLGDRGLLDEQFF
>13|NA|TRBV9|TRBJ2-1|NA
TGTGCCAGCAGCGGGGGCGGCTACAATGAGCAGTTCTTC
CASSGGGYNEQFF
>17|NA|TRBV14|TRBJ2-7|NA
TGTGCCAGCAGCCAAGATCGACTTCGGCAGGGGAGCTACGAGCAGTACTTC
CASSQDRLRQGSYEQYF
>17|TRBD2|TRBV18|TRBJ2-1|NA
TGTGCCAGCTCACCCTACGAGCGGGGGAGCTCCTACAATGAGCAGTTCTTC
CASSPYERGSSYNEQFF
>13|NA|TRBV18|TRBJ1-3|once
TGTGCCAGCTCCCGAATAGTTGGAAACACCATATATTTT
CASSRIVGNTIYF
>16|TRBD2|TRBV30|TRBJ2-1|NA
TGTGCCTGGAGTGTGGGTAGCGGGAGGGTGTACAATGAGCAGTTCTTC
CAWSVGSGRVYNEQFF
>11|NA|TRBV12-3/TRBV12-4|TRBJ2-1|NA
TGTGCCAGCAGTTTTCGGGAAGAGCAGTTCTTC
CASSFREEQFF
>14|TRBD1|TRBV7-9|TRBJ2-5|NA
TGTGCCAGCAGCTACCTGACAGGGGGAGAGACCCAGTACTTC
CASSYLTGGETQYF
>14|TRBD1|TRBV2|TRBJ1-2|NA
TGTGCCAGCAGTGGACAGGGGGAGTCAAAAGGCTACACCTTC
CASSGQGESKGYTF